Listed here are 22 T cell receptor beta chains from one sample, sequenced in a study of neoadjuvant nivolumab and ipilimumab in lung cancer. Clones were read by immunoSEQ multiplex PCR, and TCRdb kept only the in-frame ones, dropping some. The sample includes some 13,000 clones, roughly 95% of them seen just once. The input for sequencing was peripheral blood, taken after neoadjuvant nivolumab, alone or with ipilimumab, at or shortly before surgery. These receptors came from an adult with non-small cell lung cancer.

The chain couples TRBV28 to TRBJ2-3; 9 bases line up with TRBD2. The CDR3 loop spans 13 amino acids. Per germline, CDR1 MDHEN and CDR2 SYDVKM. The V segment lost 6 bases and the J segment 8 bases; nucleotides outside the gene matches: 6. The CDR3 protein is CASSSGLAGTQYF. The CDR3 nucleotides are TGTGCCAGCAGCTCGGGACTAGCTGGTACGCAGTATTTT. Full variable domain (remainder filled in from reference TRBV28 and TRBJ2-3): DVKVTQSSRYLVKRTGEKVFLECVQDMDHENMFWYRQDPGLGLRLIYFSYDVKMKEKGDIPEGYSVSREKKERFSLILESASTNQTSMYLCASSSGLAGTQYFGPGTRLTVL.

V usage is TRBV10-1 and J usage is TRBJ2-3; TRBD1 is a possible D gene (6 bases). The CDR3 runs 14 residues. Trimming removed 4 bases from V and 3 bases from J, with 11 bases in between. Germline V gives CDR1 WNHNN, CDR2 SYGVQD (reference sequence). The CDR3 DNA follows: TGCGCCAGCAGTGCCGGGACACAGACAGATACGCAGTATTTT. It is translated as CASSAGTQTDTQYF.

This chain connects TRBV5-5 to TRBJ2-1, with D uncertain. The V gene's germline CDR1 is SGHKS and CDR2 YYEKEE (reference sequence). V was cut by 5 bases and J by 0 bases, with 12 bases left in between. The CDR3 is made up of 15 amino acids. The CDR3 protein is CASSRLGSSYNEQFF. Here the CDR3 DNA reads TGTGCCAGCAGTCGCCTGGGAAGCTCCTACAATGAGCAGTTCTTC.

This chain joins TRBV18 and TRBJ2-7; D not resolved. Trimming pared 0 bases from V and 6 bases from J, leaving 12 bases between. The V gene's germline CDR1 is KGHSH and CDR2 LQKENI. The CDR3 covers 14 residues. The CDR3 nucleotides read TGTGCCAGCTCACCACCCTCTGTTTTTCGCGAGCAGTACTTC. Translating it yields CASSPPSVFREQYF.

V usage is TRBV6-5 and J usage is TRBJ1-5; no clear D. Germline-derived CDR1 and CDR2 are MNHEY and SVGAGI. This CDR3 is built from 13 residues. V lost 2 bases, J lost 7 bases, and 9 bases lay in between. CDR3 in amino acids: CASSYPTWQPQHF. DNA for the CDR3: TGTGCCAGCAGTTACCCGACTTGGCAGCCCCAGCATTTT.

The chain recombines TRBV5-4 with TRBJ2-5, with TRBD2 identical over 9 bases. CDR3 length equals 15 residues. The V segment lost 4 bases and the J segment 0 bases; nucleotides outside the gene matches: 4. Germline V lookup: CDR1 SGHNT, CDR2 YYREEE (reference sequence). The CDR3 sequence: CASSKGLAYQETQYF. The CDR3 DNA follows: TGTGCCAGCAGCAAGGGACTAGCCTACCAAGAGACCCAGTACTTC.

This CDR3 is CASSLFGVGTDTQYF. In DNA, the CDR3 is TGCGCCAGCAGCTTGTTTGGGGTTGGCACAGATACGCAGTATTTT. The V gene is TRBV5-1, the J gene TRBJ2-3, with D hard to call. The CDR3 has 15 residues. Germline V gives CDR1 SGHRS, CDR2 YFSETQ. V shed 1 base and J shed 1 base, with 10 bases lying between them.

This chain connects TRBV10-3 to TRBJ2-3, with 10 bases identical to TRBD2. Germline CDR1 reads ENHRY; CDR2 reads SYGVKD. The CDR3 runs 12 residues. J lost 11 bases, V lost 4 bases, and 3 bases had no gene match. The CDR3 region has the DNA TGTGCCATCAGTGTCAAGCGGGAGGGGCAGTATTTT. Translated, it gives CAISVKREGQYF.

The V gene is TRBV7-8, the J gene TRBJ2-7; TRBD2 agrees at 8 bases. The CDR3 has 17 amino acids. With 3 bases clipped from V and 2 bases from J, the junction kept 12 bases outside the gene matches. The germline V gene encodes CDR1 SGHVS and CDR2 FQNEAQ. This CDR3 is CASSLGSGGDPPYEQYF. DNA of the CDR3: TGTGCCAGCAGCTTGGGATCGGGGGGGGACCCTCCCTACGAGCAGTACTTC.

The V and J genes are TRBV7-2 and TRBJ2-7; D gene unclear. This CDR3 region has 13 residues. With 2 bases removed from V and 2 bases from J, the gap between germline ends came to 7 bases. Germline CDR1 reads SGHTA; CDR2 reads FQGNSA. The CDR3 bases are TGTGCCAGCAGCTTATCCGGGCCCTACGAGCAGTACTTC. Its translation is CASSLSGPYEQYF.

This clone was observed a handful of times. V and J are TRBV6-4 and TRBJ2-2; D is unclear. From germline, CDR1 is MRHNA and CDR2 SNTAGT. The CDR3 is 13 amino acids. V lost 2 bases and J lost 3, with 4 bases in between. The CDR3 sequence is CASSDRDTGELFF. CDR3 coding DNA: TGTGCCAGCAGTGACAGGGACACCGGGGAGCTGTTTTTT.

The chain couples TRBV2 to TRBJ2-2; D call uncertain. This CDR3 contains 10 residues. V dropped 6 bases and J dropped 5 bases, with 1 base sitting between them. Germline loops: CDR1 SNHLY, CDR2 FYNNEI. Written as DNA, the CDR3 is TGTGCCAGCAGGACCGGGGAGCTGTTTTTT. Amino acids: CASRTGELFF.

V usage is TRBV7-2 and J usage is TRBJ1-2; 7 bases match TRBD1. J gave up 7 bases and V 5 bases, and 4 bases lay outside the gene matches. This CDR3 comprises 12 residues. Germline assignment: CDR1 SGHTA and CDR2 FQGNSA. The CDR3 coding sequence is TGTGCCAGCAGCGTTAGGGGGCTTGGCTACACCTTC. Translating it yields CASSVRGLGYTF.

The J gene is TRBJ2-7, the V gene TRBV30; 11 bases agree with TRBD2. The J segment lost 2 bases and the V segment lost 3 bases, leaving 6 bases of the junction unmatched. This CDR3 has 15 amino acids. Germline CDR1 and CDR2: GTSNPN and SVGIG (reference sequence). CDR3 in DNA: TGTGCCTGGAGCTCTAGCGGGAGGTCGGCCTACGAGCAGTACTTC. Protein sequence: CAWSSSGRSAYEQYF.

This clone has a single count. This rearrangement joins TRBV2 to TRBJ2-5; D may be TRBD1 or TRBD2 (5 bases each). V was trimmed by 6 bases and J by 4 bases, leaving 6 bases between them. The CDR3 has 11 amino acids. Germline V gene data show CDR1 as SNHLY and CDR2 as FYNNEI. The CDR3 region has the DNA TGTGCCAGCAGGGGACCAGAGACCCAGTACTTC. It is translated as CASRGPETQYF.

The rearrangement uses TRBV18 and TRBJ2-1; TRBD1 matches at 7 bases. Losses at the gene ends were 2 bases for V and 5 bases for J; bases not matched to a gene: 0. This CDR3 is built from 13 residues. The germline V gene has CDR1 KGHSH and CDR2 LQKENI. In DNA form, the CDR3 reads TGTGCCAGCTCACCAGGACAGGACAATGAGCAGTTCTTC. Protein sequence: CASSPGQDNEQFF.

The rearrangement joins TRBV29-1 to TRBJ1-2; a possible D gene is TRBD1 (5 bases). CDR3 length: 12 amino acids. The germline CDR1 and CDR2 sequences are SQVTM and ANQGSEA. V was pared by 4 bases and J by 2 bases, with 8 bases between. CDR3 amino acids: CSVGAGNYGYTF. The CDR3 DNA sequence: TGCAGCGTTGGTGCAGGGAACTATGGCTACACCTTC.

The chain employs TRBV7-9 and TRBJ1-1; no definite D call. The germline V and J ends were trimmed by 3 bases and 1 base, with 6 bases remaining between them. Germline CDR1 and CDR2: SEHNR and FQNEAQ (reference sequence). The CDR3 sequence is 13 residues long. CDR3 residues: CASSFGANTEAFF. As DNA, the CDR3 is TGTGCCAGCAGCTTCGGAGCGAACACTGAAGCTTTCTTT.

CDR3 amino acids: CASSLGPSGNADTQYF. The DNA for the CDR3 is TGTGCCAGCAGCTTAGGTCCTAGCGGGAATGCAGATACGCAGTATTTT. The rearrangement joins TRBV7-8 to TRBJ2-3; the match to TRBD2 covers 9 bases. The CDR3 loop spans 16 amino acids. Trimming at V came to 1 base and at J to 4 bases, leaving 6 bases not matched to a gene. Germline V gene sequence: CDR1 SGHVS, CDR2 FQNEAQ.

The chain links TRBV7-2 to TRBJ2-1, with D tentatively TRBD1 or TRBD2 (6 bases each). CDR1 is SGHTA and CDR2 is FQGNSA in the germline V gene. Trimming removed 8 bases at V and 8 bases at J, with 16 bases between. The CDR3 runs 13 residues. CDR3 nucleotides: TGTGCCAGCGGAGGGGAAACAGGGCATGAGCAGTTCTTC. Protein sequence: CASGGETGHEQFF.

The V and J genes are TRBV27 and TRBJ2-7, with D possibly TRBD2 on 5 matching bases. The CDR3 totals 14 residues. Trimming removed 2 bases at V and 2 bases at J, with 10 bases between. Germline CDR1 MNHEY, CDR2 SMNVEV (reference sequence). The CDR3 bases are TGTGCCAGCAGTTTACGAGGGATAACCTACGAGCAGTACTTC. This translates into CASSLRGITYEQYF.

The chain combines TRBV5-6 with TRBJ2-3; tentative D call: TRBD1 (6 bases). Germline lookup yields CDR1 SGHDT and CDR2 YYEEEE. The CDR3 has 15 amino acids. Trimming pared 4 bases from V and 3 bases from J, leaving 15 bases between. The CDR3: CASSGLDRGTDTQYF. The CDR3 DNA follows: TGTGCCAGCAGCGGGCTCGATAGGGGGACAGATACGCAGTATTTT.